Reported below is one T cell receptor beta chain. Its antigen is still unknown. The data were obtained in a study of post-analysis software for immune sequencing data. Unique molecular identifiers had been added to the TCR beta cDNA libraries. One entry per CDR3 protein, called by TCRdb with MiXCR from the PCR reads. The sample yields over 700,000 distinct CDR3 sequences, approximately 30% seen once. Study-level findings and limits: Five TRBV segments, TRBV5-6, TRBV5-1 and TRBV20-1 among them, were found more frequent in patients than controls.

The V gene's germline CDR1 is SQVTM and CDR2 ANQGSEA. Deletions cut 4 bases from V and 2 bases from J, with 15 bases between. The CDR3 totals 15 residues. The receptor was isolated from a girl aged 5-17 years with multiple sclerosis. The chain carries TRBV29-1 and TRBJ1-3; maybe TRBD1 (6 bases). The sequencing input was blood. The CDR3 reads CSVATGLGPGNTIYF. CDR3 DNA: TGCAGCGTTGCCACAGGGTTGGGGCCTGGAAACACCATATATTTT.